This entry concerns a single T cell receptor beta chain. This CDR3 spans 15 amino acids. The germline gives CDR1 MNHEY, CDR2 SVGAGI. V gave up 2 bases and J gave up 0 bases, with 8 bases separating them. The data belong to a study of a mutant IDH1 vaccine in newly diagnosed glioma. Time point denoted: baseline, week 1 (first vaccination visit). Treatment here: pre-vaccination baseline after standard-of-care therapy. TCRdb keeps only in-frame clones here, not all; method: immunoSEQ multiplex PCR. Of 70,000 to 95,000 clones in the sample, more than 65% are singletons; the top ten hold 5.3%. Sample: PBMCs, taken from a glioma patient treated with radiotherapy, temozolomide or both. The sequence came from a middle-aged man with glioma. Some clones in this sample may be carry-over from other donors' samples. This sequence joins TRBV6-5 and TRBJ1-3; tentatively, D is TRBD1 (5 bases). CDR3 sequence: CASSYGDSSGNTIYF. DNA of the CDR3: TGTGCCAGCAGTTACGGAGACAGCTCTGGAAACACCATATATTTT.